The clone carrying this T cell receptor (beta chain) has more than one count but fewer than ten. The antigen is undetermined. About five patients had their CD4+ cells sorted into CD25+CD127- cells. Obtained from alopecia areata patients were lesional scalp punch biopsies along with peripheral blood. Isolated RNA was reverse transcribed into cDNA used as the sequencing template. Sequenced by immunoSEQ multiplex PCR; TCRdb stores in-frame clones only, minus some. The data contain about 14,000 clones, roughly 61% of them singletons. The record originates from a study of CD8+ T cells in alopecia areata. In germline, CDR1 is SGHRS, CDR2 YFSETQ. The CDR3 covers 17 residues. V shed 0 bases, J shed 2 bases, and the junction held 6 bases outside the gene matches. General observations from the study: Clonality was higher in lesional than normal scalp, especially in alopecia totalis/universalis.

This chain links TRBV5-1 with TRBJ2-7; TRBD2 agrees at 12 bases. Sequencing input: CD4+ Tregs sorted from blood. This clonotype was obtained from a human donor with alopecia areata. The CDR3 sequence is CASSLAPSGRAAYEQYF. DNA for the CDR3: TGCGCCAGCAGCTTGGCCCCTAGCGGGAGGGCGGCCTACGAGCAGTACTTC.